The 14 T cell receptor beta chains below all came from one sample that was sequenced in a study of vaccination and CD4 T cells after COVID-19. The treatment was: roughly 10-day PBMC culture with coronavirus spike peptide pools or control peptides (ViraFEST assay). Sequencing of the DNA from cultured CD4+ T cells was carried out with the Oncomine TCR Beta short-read assay. TCRdb re-called the PCR reads with MiXCR, one entry per CDR3 protein. The sample has 9,000 to 13,000 distinct CDR3 sequences, 46% seen once. No antigen has been assigned to these receptors. The sequenced material came from CD4+ T cells from blood, cultured in vitro. The receptors derive from a human donor who had recovered from COVID-19.

In this sample, this clonotype turned up a few times. The chain links TRBV6-1 to TRBJ1-3, with D hard to call. The germline gives CDR1 MNHNS, CDR2 SASEGT. The V gene lost 6 bases and the J gene lost 0 bases, with 15 bases spanning the gap. The CDR3 totals 16 residues. This CDR3 reads CASRKKQTFSGNTIYF. In DNA form, the CDR3 reads TGTGCCAGCAGGAAAAAACAGACTTTCTCTGGAAACACCATATATTTT.

This clonotype was observed a handful of times. The chain joins TRBV7-8 to TRBJ1-5; 7 nucleotides agree with TRBD1. The CDR3 consists of 15 residues. Germline V gene lookup returns CDR1 SGHVS and CDR2 FQNEAQ. With 1 base clipped from V and 4 bases from J, the junction kept 4 bases outside the gene matches. The DNA of the CDR3 is TGTGCCAGCAGCTTAGGGGACAGCGCTAATCAGCCCCAGCATTTT. This translates into CASSLGDSANQPQHF.

This clonotype was seen a handful of times. The CDR3 region has the DNA TGTGCCTGGAGTGTTGCAGGGTCAGCTAACTATGGCTACACCTTC. Translated, it gives CAWSVAGSANYGYTF. V and J are TRBV30 and TRBJ1-2; tentative D call: TRBD1 (5 bases). CDR1 is GTSNPN and CDR2 is SVGIG in the germline V gene (reference sequence). With 0 bases removed from V and 0 bases from J, the gap between germline ends came to 11 bases. CDR3 length equals 15 residues.

This clonotype was recorded only once. The V and J genes are TRBV12-3 or TRBV12-4 and TRBJ2-3, with a weak D call TRBD2 (5 bases). This CDR3 is 16 amino acids long. V was cut by 2 bases and J by 0 bases, with 12 bases left in between. CDR3 coding DNA: TGTGCCAGCAGTTTATACTCCACGGGGAGCACAGATACGCAGTATTTT. Its translation is CASSLYSTGSTDTQYF.

The CDR3 bases are TGCGCCAGCAGCCAAGCAACAGGGTTTTCCGCTTTCTTT. This codes for CASSQATGFSAFF. This chain joins TRBV4-1 and TRBJ1-1, with D possibly TRBD1 on 6 matching bases. This CDR3 spans 13 amino acids. Germline assignment: CDR1 MGHRA and CDR2 YSYEKL. Deletions cut 1 base from V and 11 bases from J, with 14 bases between.

This rearrangement joins TRBV20-1 to TRBJ2-7; TRBD1 agrees at 9 bases. This CDR3 has 14 amino acids. Germline lookup yields CDR1 DFQATT and CDR2 SNEGSKA (reference sequence). CDR3 loop: CSLWAPGTGNEQYF. The CDR3 DNA is TGCAGCCTCTGGGCCCCCGGGACAGGGAACGAGCAGTACTTC.

This clonotype appeared once. V and J are TRBV5-1 and TRBJ1-6; D gene uncertain. The CDR3 sequence is 16 residues long. Trimming cost V 2 bases and J 5 bases, with 14 bases left between them. The germline V gene has CDR1 SGHRS and CDR2 YFSETQ. The CDR3 DNA reads as TGCGCCAGCAGCTTTGGAGTCGTCGGTAATAATTCACCCCTCCACTTT. Protein sequence: CASSFGVVGNNSPLHF.

The V and J genes are TRBV6-1 and TRBJ2-5, with D possibly matching TRBD2 (6 bases). V was trimmed by 5 bases and J by 3 bases, leaving 10 bases between them. The CDR3 spans 13 residues. CDR1 is MNHNS, CDR2 SASEGT, per germline. Here the CDR3 reads CASSPGLKETQYF. For the CDR3, the DNA is TGTGCCAGCAGTCCAGGACTAAAAGAGACCCAGTACTTC.

This clonotype was detected once. J is TRBJ2-1 and V is TRBV7-2, with D tentatively TRBD1 (6 bases). Deletions cut 0 bases from V and 5 bases from J, with 14 bases between. Germline assignment: CDR1 SGHTA and CDR2 FQGNSA. The CDR3 length is 16 residues. The CDR3 region has the DNA TGTGCCAGCAGCTTAGCAGGCAGGGGAGTAAACAATGAGCAGTTCTTC. It encodes CASSLAGRGVNNEQFF.

The J gene is TRBJ1-4, the V gene TRBV19; D not certain. Germline V gene sequence: CDR1 LNHDA, CDR2 SQIVND (reference sequence). The CDR3 totals 14 residues. Trimming cost V 1 base and J 4 bases, with 7 bases left between them. The CDR3 protein is CASSIAGNNEKLFF. The CDR3 DNA sequence: TGTGCCAGTAGTATAGCCGGAAATAATGAAAAACTGTTTTTT. The full variable domain, with the rest looked up from reference TRBV19 and TRBJ1-4, is DGGITQSPKYLFRKEGQNVTLSCEQNLNHDAMYWYRQDPGQGLRLIYYSQIVNDFQKGDIAEGYSVSREKKESFPLTVTSAQKNPTAFYLCASSIAGNNEKLFFGSGTQLSVL.

V gene TRBV6-1 combines with J gene TRBJ1-2, with no clear D. Looked up from germline, CDR1 is MNHNS and CDR2 is SASEGT. V shed 4 bases and J shed 5 bases, with 8 bases lying between them. CDR3 length equals 12 residues. As DNA, the CDR3 is TGTGCCAGCAGTGGGGTAAATTATGGCTACACCTTC. Residues: CASSGVNYGYTF.

V and J are TRBV12-5 and TRBJ1-1; TRBD1 is a possible D gene (6 bases). This CDR3 region has 15 residues. Trimming shortened V by 3 bases and J by 6 bases, and 17 bases separated the two germline ends. Germline V CDR1 and CDR2: LGHNT, FRNRAP. CDR3 region: CASGFPQGVGAEAFF. The CDR3 bases are TGTGCTAGTGGTTTCCCACAGGGCGTGGGGGCTGAAGCTTTCTTT.

The rearrangement joins TRBV27 to TRBJ2-7, with D possibly called TRBD1 or TRBD2 (7 bases each). V was clipped by 5 bases and J by 2 bases, with 13 bases between them. The CDR3 runs 14 residues. The germline V gene has CDR1 MNHEY and CDR2 SMNVEV (reference sequence). CDR3 region: CASSRRGGTYEQYF. In DNA form, the CDR3 reads TGTGCCAGCAGTCGCAGGGGGGGAACCTACGAGCAGTACTTC.

This clonotype was picked up a small number of times. J is TRBJ1-5 and V is TRBV11-2; tentatively, D is TRBD1 (5 bases). The CDR3 is 15 residues long. Per the germline V gene, CDR1 is SGHAT and CDR2 is FQNNGV. Trimming removed 1 base at V and 0 bases at J, with 7 bases between. The CDR3 nucleotides are TGTGCCAGCAGCTTAGGACAGAATAGCAATCAGCCCCAGCATTTT. It is translated as CASSLGQNSNQPQHF.